This T cell receptor (beta chain) originates from a study of T cell changes during pregnancy in multiple sclerosis. This CDR3 is 16 amino acids long. V shed 1 base and J 3 bases; nucleotides not matched to a gene: 4. CDR1 is MNHNS, CDR2 SASEGT, per germline. Repertoires were generated with immunoSEQ multiplex PCR, while TCRdb's copy carries only in-frame clones and drops some. The profile shows roughly 93,000 clones, under 95% of them singletons. The sequence came from a female donor with multiple sclerosis, enrolled in a pregnancy study. The chain employs TRBV6-1 and TRBJ2-7; 12 bases fit TRBD1. The source was peripheral blood, collected before pregnancy. For the CDR3, the DNA is TGTGCCAGCAGTGAAGAAGGGACAGGGGGCAACTACGAGCAGTACTTC. Its translation: CASSEEGTGGNYEQYF.